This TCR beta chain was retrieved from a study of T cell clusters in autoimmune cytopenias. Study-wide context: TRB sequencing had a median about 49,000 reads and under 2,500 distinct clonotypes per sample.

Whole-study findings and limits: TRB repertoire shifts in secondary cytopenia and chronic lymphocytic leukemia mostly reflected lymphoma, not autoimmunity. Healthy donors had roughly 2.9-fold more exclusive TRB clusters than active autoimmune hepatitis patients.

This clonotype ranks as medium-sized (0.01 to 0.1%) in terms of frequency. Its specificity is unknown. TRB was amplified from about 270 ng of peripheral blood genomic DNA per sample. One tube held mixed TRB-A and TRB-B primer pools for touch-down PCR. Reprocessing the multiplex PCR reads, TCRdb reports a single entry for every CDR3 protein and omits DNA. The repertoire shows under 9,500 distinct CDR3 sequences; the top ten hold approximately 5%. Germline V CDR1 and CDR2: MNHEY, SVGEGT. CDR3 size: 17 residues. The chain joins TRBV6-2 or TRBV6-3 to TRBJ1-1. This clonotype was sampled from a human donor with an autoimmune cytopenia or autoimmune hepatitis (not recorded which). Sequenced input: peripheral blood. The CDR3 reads CASSWYAAGTMNTEAFF.